Each of the 27 T cell receptor beta chains below was sequenced from the same sample in a study of T cell responses to AZD1222 COVID-19 vaccine. The method was immunoSEQ multiplex PCR; TCRdb's version includes in-frame clones alone and lacks a portion of them. The sample has 80,000 to 100,000 clones, 75% to 95% seen once. The specimen comprised peripheral blood, sampled 28 days after the second AZD1222 dose. These receptor sequences come from an adult who received the AZD1222 COVID-19 vaccine.

This chain joins TRBV5-1 and TRBJ2-7; D may be TRBD1 or TRBD2 (5 bases each). The V and J ends lost 0 bases and 9 bases respectively, with 16 bases between them. This CDR3 contains 14 residues. CDR1 and CDR2 from the germline V gene are SGHRS and YFSETQ. Here the CDR3 DNA reads TGCGCCAGCAGCTTGGACAACGGGGCCCAGCGGCAGTACTTC. This sequence encodes CASSLDNGAQRQYF.

The chain uses TRBV20-1 and TRBJ1-2, with unresolved D. CDR3 length: 13 amino acids. V gave up 3 bases and J gave up 7 bases, with 15 bases separating them. Germline lookup yields CDR1 DFQATT and CDR2 SNEGSKA (reference sequence). The CDR3 nucleotides are TGCAGTGCTAGTTGGCTCTCGAAAAGTGGCTACACCTTC. Encoded protein: CSASWLSKSGYTF.

The chain has TRBV6-6 and TRBJ2-1, with a tentative D call TRBD1 (6 bases). Trimming shortened V by 6 bases and J by 2 bases, and 14 bases separated the two germline ends. This CDR3 has 15 amino acids. Germline V gives CDR1 MNHNY, CDR2 SVGAGI (reference sequence). CDR3 sequence (DNA): TGTGCCAGCAGCCCCGGCGAGGGGGCCTACAATGAGCAGTTCTTC. This gives the protein CASSPGEGAYNEQFF.

The V and J genes are TRBV5-1 and TRBJ2-1, with TRBD2 matching over 10 bases. V gave up 2 bases and J gave up 7 bases; unmatched junction bases: 6. Germline CDR1 SGHRS, CDR2 YFSETQ. The CDR3 consists of 15 residues. The CDR3 DNA reads TGCGCCAGCAGCTTTGACAGCGGGAGGGGAAATGAGCAGTTCTTC. This gives the protein CASSFDSGRGNEQFF.

The chain links TRBV7-3 to TRBJ1-1; perhaps TRBD1 as D (5 bases). The germline gives CDR1 SGHTA, CDR2 FQGTGA. V was shortened by 5 bases and J by 4 bases, with 11 bases between the two germline ends. The CDR3 sequence is 13 residues long. The CDR3 here is CASSLQARTEAFF. The CDR3, as DNA: TGTGCCAGCAGCCTACAGGCGCGCACTGAAGCTTTCTTT.

This clone was recorded once. The rearrangement joins TRBV30 to TRBJ1-2, with a tentative D call TRBD1 (6 bases). Trimming shortened V by 0 bases and J by 5 bases, and 13 bases separated the two germline ends. CDR1 is GTSNPN, CDR2 SVGIG, per germline (reference sequence). This CDR3 has 14 amino acids. CDR3 coding DNA: TGTGCCTGGAGTGTAAGCGGGGGGCTGTATGGCTACACCTTC. This gives the protein CAWSVSGGLYGYTF.

This chain joins TRBV9 and TRBJ1-3; 8 bases match TRBD1. The CDR3 runs 17 residues. V was clipped by 4 bases and J by 1 base; unmatched bases: 10. Germline V CDR1 and CDR2: SGDLS, YYNGEE. The CDR3, as DNA: TGTGCCAGCAGCCCGAAACAGGGGGGATTTTCTGGAAACACCATATATTTT. Translation: CASSPKQGGFSGNTIYF.

The chain has TRBV14 and TRBJ2-3; D ambiguous. Germline lookup yields CDR1 SGHDN and CDR2 FVKESK. Between the trimmed V and J ends, which lost 0 bases and 4 bases, there was a span of 17 bases. This CDR3 region has 17 residues. The CDR3 DNA sequence: TGTGCCAGCAGCCAAGAGTGGAGACCCCCAGGTTCAGATACGCAGTATTTT. This codes for CASSQEWRPPGSDTQYF.

The rearrangement joins TRBV4-1 to TRBJ2-7; 7 bases map to TRBD2. The J segment lost 1 base and the V segment lost 4 bases, leaving 7 bases of the junction unmatched. From germline, CDR1 is MGHRA and CDR2 YSYEKL. This CDR3 contains 15 residues. The CDR3 loop is CASSLLLGGSYEQYF. Written as DNA, the CDR3 is TGCGCCAGCAGCCTATTGTTGGGGGGGTCCTACGAGCAGTACTTC.

In this sample, this clone turned up once. The chain recombines TRBV11-3 with TRBJ1-3, with a possible D match to TRBD1 (6 bases). CDR3 length equals 14 residues. The germline V and J ends were trimmed by 3 bases and 8 bases, with 14 bases remaining between them. Germline CDR1 and CDR2: SGHNT and YENEEA. CDR3 residues: CASSLSGVEDTIYF. Here the CDR3 DNA reads TGTGCCAGCAGCTTGTCAGGGGTGGAGGACACCATATATTTT.

The rearrangement links TRBV11-2 to TRBJ2-7; TRBD1 is a possible D gene (5 bases). This CDR3 region has 15 residues. Germline CDR1 and CDR2: SGHAT and FQNNGV. The ends were cut back, 3 bases at V and 2 bases at J, with 14 bases in the middle. CDR3 residues: CASSFAQGPAYEQYF. In nucleotides, the CDR3 is TGTGCCAGCAGCTTCGCCCAGGGTCCGGCCTACGAGCAGTACTTC.

The chain employs TRBV24-1 and TRBJ2-7, with a possible D match to TRBD2 (5 bases). Per the germline V gene, CDR1 is KGHDR and CDR2 is SFDVKD. This CDR3 is built from 13 residues. V dropped 1 base and J dropped 4 bases, with 7 bases sitting between them. The CDR3 spells CATSDFSGYEQYF. For the CDR3, the DNA is TGTGCCACCAGTGATTTTTCGGGATACGAGCAGTACTTC.

The chain couples TRBV2 to TRBJ2-1; no clear D gene. V dropped 2 bases and J dropped 10 bases, with 15 bases sitting between them. The germline V gene encodes CDR1 SNHLY and CDR2 FYNNEI. The CDR3 runs to 14 residues. The CDR3 loop reads CASSELTPKEEQFF. CDR3 DNA sequence: TGTGCCAGCAGTGAACTGACACCCAAGGAGGAGCAGTTCTTC.

The chain combines TRBV3-1 (or the pseudogene TRBV3-2) with TRBJ1-2; D unclear. This CDR3 spans 16 amino acids. The V end lost 1 base, the J end lost 5 bases, and 17 bases lay between the germline ends. Germline CDR1 and CDR2: LGHDT and YNNKEL (reference sequence). The CDR3 is CASSQVGNGVVYGYTF. The CDR3, as DNA: TGTGCCAGCAGCCAAGTTGGGAACGGAGTGGTGTATGGCTACACCTTC.

The rearrangement joins TRBV30 to TRBJ1-2; D is unresolved. The germline CDR1 and CDR2 sequences are GTSNPN and SVGIG (reference sequence). The CDR3 extends over 12 amino acids. V was cut by 1 base and J by 4 bases, with 7 bases left in between. CDR3 coding DNA: TGTGCCTGGAGTGAAGGTGCCTATGGCTACACCTTC. Protein product: CAWSEGAYGYTF.

This sequence joins TRBV5-1 and TRBJ2-4, with 8 bases aligning to TRBD1. From germline, CDR1 is SGHRS and CDR2 YFSETQ. V was pared by 3 bases and J by 3 bases, with 11 bases of the junction left unmatched. The CDR3 consists of 17 residues. Written as DNA, the CDR3 is TGCGCCAGCAGCTCTAATGCAGGGGGCTCGGTCAAAAACATTCAGTACTTC. Protein product: CASSSNAGGSVKNIQYF.

The genes are TRBV6-6 and TRBJ1-2; tentative D call: TRBD1 (6 bases). Germline CDR1 MNHNY, CDR2 SVGAGI (reference sequence). V was cut by 2 bases and J by 5 bases, with 9 bases left in between. The CDR3 sequence is 13 residues long. The CDR3 reads CASSYGGGYGYTF. The CDR3 region has the DNA TGTGCCAGCAGTTACGGAGGGGGATATGGCTACACCTTC.

The genes are TRBV30 and TRBJ2-1; D might be TRBD2 (6 bases). The CDR3 covers 11 residues. With 5 bases removed from V and 7 bases from J, the gap between germline ends came to 9 bases. Germline V gene lookup returns CDR1 GTSNPN and CDR2 SVGIG (reference sequence). The CDR3: CAWAGGNEQFF. Written as DNA, the CDR3 is TGTGCCTGGGCTGGGGGGAATGAGCAGTTCTTC.

The chain carries TRBV5-1 and TRBJ1-1, with D possibly being TRBD1 (5 bases). Deletions cut 0 bases from V and 6 bases from J, with 9 bases between. The germline gives CDR1 SGHRS, CDR2 YFSETQ. CDR3 length: 13 residues. The CDR3 bases are TGCGCCAGCAGCTTGGATGGACAACCTGAAGCTTTCTTT. It codes for CASSLDGQPEAFF.

J is TRBJ2-7 and V is TRBV19; 7 positions match TRBD1. The CDR3 spans 12 residues. V was clipped by 8 bases and J by 4 bases; unmatched bases: 5. The germline V gene has CDR1 LNHDA and CDR2 SQIVND (reference sequence). The CDR3 DNA reads TGTGCCAGTGCCGACAGGGCATACGAGCAGTACTTC. Translating gives CASADRAYEQYF.

The chain uses TRBV7-3 and TRBJ2-1; 10 bases are a match to TRBD1. V gave up 5 bases and J gave up 10 bases; unmatched junction bases: 11. The CDR3 sequence is 15 residues long. Germline loops: CDR1 SGHTA, CDR2 FQGTGA. The CDR3 DNA reads TGTGCCAGCAGCCCCCGGGACAGGGGTGAGGTGGAGCAGTTCTTC. Translated, it gives CASSPRDRGEVEQFF.

A few counts support this clone. V usage is TRBV19 and J usage is TRBJ1-5; no clear D gene. Looked up from germline, CDR1 is LNHDA and CDR2 is SQIVND (reference sequence). The CDR3 loop spans 15 amino acids. Trimming took 3 bases from V and 2 from J, leaving 11 bases between them. The DNA for the CDR3 is TGTGCCAGTAGTATTATAGGGTATGGCAATCAGCCCCAGCATTTT. Translation gives CASSIIGYGNQPQHF.

This chain uses TRBV25-1 with TRBJ2-2; TRBD2 aligns across 11 bases. The CDR3 totals 17 residues. Germline-derived CDR1 and CDR2 are MGHDK and SYGVNS. Losses at the gene ends were 3 bases for V and 4 bases for J; bases not matched to a gene: 7. CDR3: CASSDSPSGGLTGELFF. CDR3 sequence (DNA): TGTGCCAGCAGTGATAGCCCTAGCGGGGGGCTCACCGGGGAGCTGTTTTTT.

The rearrangement links TRBV7-8 to TRBJ2-7, with D possibly TRBD1 on 6 matching bases. The CDR3 covers 14 residues. V dropped 3 bases and J dropped 0 bases, with 9 bases sitting between them. CDR1 and CDR2 from the germline V gene are SGHVS and FQNEAQ. This CDR3 reads CASSLDRSSYEQYF. In DNA, the CDR3 is TGTGCCAGCAGCTTGGACAGAAGCTCCTACGAGCAGTACTTC.

The V and J genes are TRBV19 and TRBJ2-5; 8 bases fit TRBD2. The CDR3 contains 15 residues. Germline values: CDR1 LNHDA, CDR2 SQIVND (reference sequence). Trimming at V came to 7 bases and at J to 2 bases, leaving 9 bases not matched to a gene. Here the CDR3 reads CASTGGIATQETQYF. The CDR3 coding sequence is TGTGCCAGTACGGGGGGGATCGCCACACAAGAGACCCAGTACTTC.

V is TRBV19 and J is TRBJ1-1; 9 bases align to TRBD1. V trimming: 1 base; J trimming: 10 bases; junction bases outside the gene matches: 22. Looked up from germline, CDR1 is LNHDA and CDR2 is SQIVND (reference sequence). This CDR3 is 19 amino acids long. The chain's CDR3 is CASSIGYYRDRATRGGAFF. CDR3 coding DNA: TGTGCCAGTAGTATAGGTTATTATCGGGACAGGGCGACCCGAGGGGGAGCTTTCTTT.

The chain couples TRBV7-3 to TRBJ2-7, with D hard to call. This CDR3 has 14 amino acids. V gave up 1 base and J gave up 0 bases, with 7 bases separating them. Germline lookup yields CDR1 SGHTA and CDR2 FQGTGA. The CDR3 sequence: CASSLMLSSYEQYF. The CDR3, as DNA: TGTGCCAGCAGCTTAATGCTGAGCTCCTACGAGCAGTACTTC.